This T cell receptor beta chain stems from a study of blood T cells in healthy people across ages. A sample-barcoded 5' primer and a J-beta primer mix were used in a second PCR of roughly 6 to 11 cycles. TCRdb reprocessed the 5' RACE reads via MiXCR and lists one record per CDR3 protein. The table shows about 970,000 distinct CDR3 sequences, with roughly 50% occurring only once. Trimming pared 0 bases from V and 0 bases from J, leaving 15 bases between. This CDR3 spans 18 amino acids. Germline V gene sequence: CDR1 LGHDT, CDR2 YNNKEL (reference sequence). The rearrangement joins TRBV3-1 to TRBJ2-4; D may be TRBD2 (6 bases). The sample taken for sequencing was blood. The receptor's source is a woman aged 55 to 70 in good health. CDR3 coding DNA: TGTGCCAGCAGCCAAGACTTTAGGGGACTCATAGCCAAAAACATTCAGTACTTC. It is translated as CASSQDFRGLIAKNIQYF.